This T cell receptor (beta chain) appears in the sequencing data of a study of CD4 T cells in relation to SARS-CoV-2 and coronaviruses. CD4+ T cells from unexposed donors were obtained before the COVID-19 pandemic (2011-2018). The cells were cultured for about ten days before CD4+ T cells were isolated. The method was immunoSEQ multiplex PCR; TCRdb's version includes in-frame clones alone and lacks a portion of them. The sample has some 21,000 clones; 65% to 80% are singletons. A remark on this clone: Its target is unknown.

The germline V and J ends were trimmed by 3 bases and 6 bases, with 15 bases remaining between them. This CDR3 has 14 amino acids. Germline CDR1 and CDR2: GTSNPN and SVGIG (reference sequence). This rearrangement joins TRBV30 to TRBJ2-1, with D perhaps TRBD1 or TRBD2 (5 bases each). Material for sequencing was CD4+ T cells from PBMCs, cultured in vitro. This sequence was found in a human donor in good health. The CDR3 nucleotides are TGTGCCTGGAGCGGGACCAACGAGGGCAATGAGCAGTTCTTC. This translates into CAWSGTNEGNEQFF.